A selection of T cell receptor beta chains follows, all from one sample in a study of CD8 T cells in Susac syndrome. MiXCR, applied by TCRdb to the immunoSEQ multiplex PCR reads, yields one record per CDR3 protein. The sample contains 70,000 to 85,000 distinct CDR3 sequences, about 96% of which appear only once. Input material: CD8+ T cells from PBMCs. Receptor source: a human donor with Susac syndrome. Both conserved end residues are part of each CDR3. Fields, in order: V gene, clone size, D gene, J gene, CDR3 protein, CDR3 DNA. The D gene is left open where the match is weak. Size is omitted from some rows. Given values are once, few, many or a class for expanded clones.

>TRBV29-1|.|.|TRBJ1-1
CSVAWGTEAFF
TGCAGCGTTGCATGGGGGACTGAAGCTTTCTTT
>TRBV20-1|.|.|TRBJ2-7
CSARGEISSYEQYF
TGCAGTGCTAGGGGGGAGATCAGCTCCTACGAGCAGTACTTC
>TRBV14|.|TRBD1|TRBJ1-2
CASSTGTGRYYGYTF
TGTGCCAGCAGCACCGGGACAGGACGCTACTATGGCTACACCTTC
>TRBV9|.|.|TRBJ1-2
CASSSSSRVWGYTF
TGTGCCAGCAGCTCCTCCAGCAGGGTGTGGGGCTACACCTTC
>TRBV29-1|.|TRBD2|TRBJ2-1
CSVSLAGPYNEQFF
TGCAGCGTTAGTTTAGCGGGGCCCTACAATGAGCAGTTCTTC
>TRBV5-1|.|.|TRBJ2-1
CASSLVRGLYNEQFF
TGCGCCAGCAGCTTGGTCAGGGGATTGTACAATGAGCAGTTCTTC
>TRBV20-1|.|TRBD1|TRBJ2-7
CSAFTRDRPYEQYF
TGCAGTGCTTTTACCCGGGACAGACCTTACGAGCAGTACTTC
>TRBV7-9|once|.|TRBJ1-6
CASSSGDSPLHF
TGTGCCAGCAGCTCGGGGGATTCACCCCTCCACTTT
>TRBV29-1|once|.|TRBJ1-1
CSALGTEAFF
TGCAGCGCCTTAGGGACTGAAGCTTTCTTT
>TRBV7-9|.|TRBD1|TRBJ2-7
CASSSGTGGSYEQYF
TGTGCCAGCAGCTCGGGGACAGGGGGATCCTACGAGCAGTACTTC
>TRBV29-1|.|.|TRBJ2-7
CSVDGVPPDVYEQYF
TGCAGCGTTGATGGAGTTCCGCCGGACGTTTACGAGCAGTACTTC
>TRBV18|.|TRBD1|TRBJ2-2
CASSLGQRGNTGELFF
TGTGCCAGCTCACTGGGACAGCGAGGGAACACCGGGGAGCTGTTTTTT
>TRBV10-3|.|.|TRBJ2-5
CAIKNRGGETQYF
TGTGCCATCAAGAACAGGGGGGGAGAGACCCAGTACTTC
>TRBV5-8|once|.|TRBJ2-5
CASSLYVEETQYF
TGTGCCAGCAGCTTGTATGTTGAGGAGACCCAGTACTTC
>TRBV20-1|once|.|TRBJ1-2
CSARDIRLGDHNYGYTF
TGCAGTGCTAGAGATATTCGTCTGGGGGATCATAACTATGGCTACACCTTC
>TRBV4-1|.|.|TRBJ2-1
CASRADSNEQFF
TGCGCCAGCAGGGCGGACAGCAATGAGCAGTTCTTC
>TRBV5-6|.|TRBD2|TRBJ2-5
CASSLEGLAEETQYF
TGTGCCAGCAGCTTGGAGGGGCTAGCGGAAGAGACCCAGTACTTC
>TRBV27|.|.|TRBJ1-2
CASSPGHAAGYTF
TGTGCCAGCAGTCCAGGACACGCGGCTGGCTACACCTTC
>TRBV7-6|.|.|TRBJ1-1
CASSRGSRTEAFF
TGTGCCAGCAGCCGAGGGTCGCGGACTGAAGCTTTCTTT
>TRBV3-1|.|TRBD1|TRBJ2-7
CASSQEGGGKGYEQYF
TGTGCCAGCAGCCAAGAAGGGGGCGGAAAGGGCTACGAGCAGTACTTC
>TRBV5-6|.|.|TRBJ2-1
CASSPGINEQFF
TGTGCCAGCAGCCCAGGGATCAATGAGCAGTTCTTC
>TRBV24-1|few|.|TRBJ2-7
CATSASDSYEQYF
TGTGCCACCAGTGCTAGCGACTCCTACGAGCAGTACTTC
>TRBV11-1|.|TRBD2|TRBJ2-2
CASSSLPGLAGGLDSGELFF
TGTGCCAGCAGCTCCTTGCCGGGACTAGCGGGAGGACTCGATAGCGGGGAGCTGTTTTTT
>TRBV28|.|TRBD1|TRBJ2-7
CASSPGQGSSYEQYF
TGTGCCAGCAGTCCGGGACAGGGATCATCCTACGAGCAGTACTTC
>TRBV6-5|.|.|TRBJ2-5
CASSYSPGDQETQYF
TGTGCCAGCAGTTACTCTCCGGGCGACCAAGAGACCCAGTACTTC
>TRBV5-6|once|.|TRBJ1-4
CASSLSFTWGKLFF
TGTGCCAGCAGCTTGTCTTTTACGTGGGGGAAACTGTTTTTT
>TRBV30|.|.|TRBJ2-1
CAWSTYGGIGEQFF
TGTGCCTGGAGTACCTATGGGGGGATAGGTGAGCAGTTCTTC
>TRBV7-9|.|.|TRBJ1-2
CASSFDTGYTF
TGTGCCAGCAGCTTCGATACGGGCTACACCTTC
>TRBV24-1|once|TRBD2|TRBJ2-5
CATSDSPVTGGLIWETQYF
TGTGCCACCAGTGATTCTCCAGTGACGGGAGGGCTTATATGGGAGACCCAGTACTTC
>TRBV4-3|.|.|TRBJ2-5
CASSQDSGFGETQYF
TGCGCCAGCAGCCAAGATTCAGGGTTCGGGGAGACCCAGTACTTC
>TRBV12-3/TRBV12-4|.|.|TRBJ2-5
CASSFNPVGGETQYF
TGTGCCAGCAGTTTCAACCCCGTCGGGGGCGAGACCCAGTACTTC